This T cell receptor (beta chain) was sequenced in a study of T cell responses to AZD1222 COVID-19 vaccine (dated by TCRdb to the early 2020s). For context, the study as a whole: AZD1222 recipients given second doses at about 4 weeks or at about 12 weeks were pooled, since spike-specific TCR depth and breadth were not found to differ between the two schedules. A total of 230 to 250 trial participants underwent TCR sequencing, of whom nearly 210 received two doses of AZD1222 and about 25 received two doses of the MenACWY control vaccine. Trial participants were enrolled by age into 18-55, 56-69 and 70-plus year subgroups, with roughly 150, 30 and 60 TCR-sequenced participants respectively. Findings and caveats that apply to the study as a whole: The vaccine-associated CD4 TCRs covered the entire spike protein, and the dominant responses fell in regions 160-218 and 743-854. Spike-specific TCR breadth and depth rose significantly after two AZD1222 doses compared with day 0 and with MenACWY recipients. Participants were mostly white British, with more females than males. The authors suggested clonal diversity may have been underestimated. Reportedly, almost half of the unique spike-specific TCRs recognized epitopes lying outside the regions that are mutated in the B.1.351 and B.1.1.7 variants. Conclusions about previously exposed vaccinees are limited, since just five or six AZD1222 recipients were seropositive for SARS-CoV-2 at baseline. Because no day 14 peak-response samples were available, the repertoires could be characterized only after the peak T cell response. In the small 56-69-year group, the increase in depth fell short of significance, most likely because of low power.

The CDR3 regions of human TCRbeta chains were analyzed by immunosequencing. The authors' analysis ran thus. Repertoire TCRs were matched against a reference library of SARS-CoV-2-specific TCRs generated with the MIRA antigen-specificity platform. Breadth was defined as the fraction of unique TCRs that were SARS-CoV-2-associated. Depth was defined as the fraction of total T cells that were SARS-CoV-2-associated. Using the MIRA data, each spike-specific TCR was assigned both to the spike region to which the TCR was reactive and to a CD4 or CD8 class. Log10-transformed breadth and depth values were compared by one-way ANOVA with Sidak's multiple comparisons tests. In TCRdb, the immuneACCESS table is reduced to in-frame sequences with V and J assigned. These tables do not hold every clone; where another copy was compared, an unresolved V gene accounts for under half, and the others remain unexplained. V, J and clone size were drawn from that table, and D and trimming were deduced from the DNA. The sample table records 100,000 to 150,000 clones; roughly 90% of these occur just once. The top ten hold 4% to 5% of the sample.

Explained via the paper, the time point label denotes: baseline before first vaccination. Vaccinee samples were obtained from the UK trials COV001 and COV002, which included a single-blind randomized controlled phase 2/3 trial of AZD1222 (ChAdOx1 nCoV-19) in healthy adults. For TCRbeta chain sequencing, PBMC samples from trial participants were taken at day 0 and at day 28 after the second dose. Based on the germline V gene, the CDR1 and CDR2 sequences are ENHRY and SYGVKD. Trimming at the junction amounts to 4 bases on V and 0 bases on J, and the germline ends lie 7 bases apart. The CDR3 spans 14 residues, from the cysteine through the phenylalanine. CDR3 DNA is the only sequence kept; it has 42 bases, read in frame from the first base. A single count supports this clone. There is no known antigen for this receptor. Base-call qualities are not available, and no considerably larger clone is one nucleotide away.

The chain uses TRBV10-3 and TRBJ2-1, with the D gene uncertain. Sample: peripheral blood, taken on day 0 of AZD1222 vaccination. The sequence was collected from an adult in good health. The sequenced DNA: TGTGCCATCAGTGGGACCACCTCCTACAATGAGCAGTTCTTC. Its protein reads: CAISGTTSYNEQFF.